The next 20 T cell receptor beta chains were all read from a single sample in a study of CD8 T cells in ankylosing spondylitis. General study points: What appeared characteristic of ankylosing spondylitis blood was a TCR beta motif of fewer than ten highly homologous variants.

Their antigen targets remain unknown. TCRdb redid the calling of the 5' RACE reads with MiXCR, one entry per CDR3 protein. Of fewer than 750,000 distinct CDR3 sequences listed, 15% to 20% are singletons. Sequenced input: blood, either unsorted or a sorted T cell fraction (not recorded which). These receptors were collected from a male donor with ankylosing spondylitis.

This chain uses TRBV7-2 with TRBJ2-7; 10 bases align to TRBD1. V lost 5 bases and J lost 5; bases outside the gene matches: 15. The CDR3 is 17 amino acids. From germline, CDR1 is SGHTA and CDR2 FQGNSA. This chain's CDR3 is CASSLFPGTGALDEQYF. CDR3 in DNA: TGTGCCAGCAGCCTATTCCCCGGGACAGGGGCTCTGGACGAGCAGTACTTC.

The chain is built from TRBV9 and TRBJ1-6, with TRBD1 matching 7 bases. V shed 4 bases and J 14 bases; nucleotides not matched to a gene: 12. The CDR3 is made up of 14 amino acids. Germline lookup yields CDR1 SGDLS and CDR2 YYNGEE. CDR3 DNA: TGTGCCAGCAGCCCGGACCCAGGGGGTAGGACCCTCCACTTT. Protein sequence: CASSPDPGGRTLHF. The complete variable domain, with remaining parts taken from reference TRBV9 and TRBJ1-6, reads DSGVTQTPKHLITATGQRVTLRCSPRSGDLSVYWYQQSLDQGLQFLIQYYNGEERAKGNILERFSAQQFPDLHSELNLSSLELGDSALYFCASSPDPGGRTLHFGNGTRLTVT.

This chain connects TRBV10-3 to TRBJ2-7; 9 bases agree with TRBD1. The length of the CDR3 is 17 residues. CDR1 and CDR2 from the germline V gene are ENHRY and SYGVKD. The junction had 13 bases not matched to a gene; V was cut back by 2 bases and J by 5 bases. As DNA, the CDR3 is TGTGCCATCAGTGAGGTGACAGGGGGGGGCCCCGAGGACGAGCAGTACTTC. It translates to CAISEVTGGGPEDEQYF.

This clonotype was found a few times. This sequence joins TRBV10-2 and TRBJ2-3; no reliable D call. The CDR3 length is 13 residues. CDR1 WSHSY and CDR2 SAAADI come from the germline V gene. V lost 3 bases and J 5 bases, leaving 9 bases between the germline ends. The CDR3 DNA follows: TGCGCCAGCAGTGAAGAAATCCGAGATACGCAGTATTTT. Encoded protein: CASSEEIRDTQYF.

The rearrangement links TRBV5-1 to TRBJ2-3; TRBD2 matches 11 bases. The CDR3 runs to 18 residues. The J segment lost 5 bases and the V segment lost 4 bases, leaving 15 bases of the junction unmatched. The germline CDR1 and CDR2 sequences are SGHRS and YFSETQ. CDR3 residues: CASSPSGSGGALGDTQYF. CDR3 in DNA: TGCGCCAGCAGCCCCTCGGGTAGCGGGGGGGCATTAGGAGATACGCAGTATTTT.

This sequence joins TRBV5-8 and TRBJ2-3; 13 bases are a match to TRBD2. J lost 6 bases, V lost 3 bases, and 7 bases had no gene match. Germline assignment: CDR1 SGHTS and CDR2 YDEGEE. The CDR3 has 16 residues. CDR3 loop: CASSYPGLAGLDTQYF. CDR3 nucleotide sequence: TGTGCCAGCAGCTACCCGGGACTAGCGGGACTGGATACGCAGTATTTT.

This clonotype was detected a few times. The chain has TRBV5-1 and TRBJ2-3, with unresolved D. This CDR3 region has 15 residues. Trimming removed 0 bases from V and 1 base from J, with 9 bases in between. The germline CDR1 and CDR2 sequences are SGHRS and YFSETQ. This chain's CDR3 is CASSLARERTDTQYF. The CDR3 DNA sequence: TGCGCCAGCAGCTTGGCTAGAGAACGCACAGATACGCAGTATTTT.

CDR3 in DNA: TGTGCCAGCACCAAGGGGGGGAACACTGAAGCTTTCTTT. Amino acid sequence: CASTKGGNTEAFF. The chain links TRBV6-1 to TRBJ1-1; the D gene is possibly TRBD1 (6 bases). Germline lookup yields CDR1 MNHNS and CDR2 SASEGT. This CDR3 is 13 amino acids long. Trimming left V 7 bases short and J 1 base short, with 10 bases between.

This clonotype occurred a few times. The chain joins TRBV5-1 to TRBJ1-5; tentative D call: TRBD1 (6 bases). The germline V and J ends were trimmed by 4 bases and 4 bases, with 15 bases remaining between them. The CDR3 runs 15 residues. Germline V gives CDR1 SGHRS, CDR2 YFSETQ. The CDR3 DNA follows: TGCGCCAGCAGCGCGCAGGGGCTTGTAAATCAGCCCCAGCATTTT. Protein product: CASSAQGLVNQPQHF.

The chain combines TRBV5-5 with TRBJ1-3; perhaps TRBD1 as D (5 bases). The germline V gene has CDR1 SGHKS and CDR2 YYEKEE (reference sequence). CDR3 length: 14 residues. The V end lost 2 bases, the J end lost 2 bases, and 8 bases lay between the germline ends. The CDR3 region is CASSFEGPGNTIYF. As DNA, the CDR3 is TGTGCCAGCAGCTTTGAGGGACCTGGAAACACCATATATTTT. The full variable domain, in which reference TRBV5-5 and TRBJ1-3 provide the parts outside the CDR3, is DAGVTQSPTHLIKTRGQQVTLRCSPISGHKSVSWYQQVLGQGPQFIFQYYEKEERGRGNFPDRFSARQFPNYSSELNVNALLLGDSALYLCASSFEGPGNTIYFGEGSWLTVV.

This chain uses TRBV12-5 with TRBJ2-5; no clear D. In germline, CDR1 is LGHNT, CDR2 FRNRAP. The CDR3 spans 14 residues. V was cut by 2 bases and J by 1 base, with 8 bases left in between. CDR3 amino acids: CASGLYSLQETQYF. For the CDR3, the DNA is TGTGCTAGTGGTTTGTACTCCCTCCAAGAGACCCAGTACTTC.

This clonotype was seen more than once but under ten times. V and J are TRBV4-3 and TRBJ2-5, with 8 bases lining up with TRBD2. J was trimmed by 5 bases and V by 3 bases; bases with no gene match: 5. The CDR3 totals 14 residues. Germline CDR1 and CDR2: LGHNA and YSLEER. The CDR3 sequence is CASSHGTRGETQYF. CDR3 sequence (DNA): TGCGCCAGCAGCCACGGGACTAGAGGGGAGACCCAGTACTTC.

This clonotype was counted many times. V gene TRBV5-1 combines with J gene TRBJ1-1; maybe TRBD1 (5 bases). Germline loops: CDR1 SGHRS, CDR2 YFSETQ. The CDR3 loop spans 14 amino acids. The V end lost 1 base, the J end lost 1 base, and 8 bases lay between the germline ends. CDR3 sequence reads: CASSLTGENTEAFF. In DNA form, the CDR3 reads TGCGCCAGCAGCTTGACAGGCGAGAACACTGAAGCTTTCTTT.

Ten or more counts support this clonotype. V and J are TRBV18 and TRBJ1-6, with D unresolved. Looked up from germline, CDR1 is KGHSH and CDR2 is LQKENI. The CDR3 has 13 residues. The V and J ends lost 5 bases and 10 bases respectively, with 12 bases between them. This chain's CDR3 is CASSKAHGSPLHF. The CDR3 nucleotides are TGTGCCAGCTCAAAGGCGCACGGCTCACCCCTCCACTTT.

The chain couples TRBV28 to TRBJ2-2, with 10 bases aligning to TRBD2. Unmatched junction bases numbered 6, after V lost 8 bases and J lost 6 bases. The CDR3 is made up of 14 amino acids. The V gene's germline CDR1 is MDHEN and CDR2 SYDVKM. For the CDR3, the DNA is TGTGCCAGCCAGGGGACTAGCGAGTCCGGGGAGCTGTTTTTT. The encoded protein is CASQGTSESGELFF. Together with reference TRBV28 and TRBJ2-2, the CDR3 gives the full variable domain: DVKVTQSSRYLVKRTGEKVFLECVQDMDHENMFWYRQDPGLGLRLIYFSYDVKMKEKGDIPEGYSVSREKKERFSLILESASTNQTSMYLCASQGTSESGELFFGEGSRLTVL.

The chain carries TRBV2 and TRBJ1-5; no firm D call. V was trimmed by 6 bases and J by 1 base, leaving 13 bases between them. Per germline, CDR1 SNHLY and CDR2 FYNNEI. The CDR3 covers 15 residues. CDR3: CASSEAGGSNQPQHF. The CDR3 coding sequence is TGTGCCAGCAGCGAGGCAGGTGGGAGCAATCAGCCCCAGCATTTT.

The V call is TRBV10-3, the J call TRBJ2-7; D gene unclear. Germline V gene data show CDR1 as ENHRY and CDR2 as SYGVKD. V lost 6 bases and J 0 bases, leaving 15 bases between the germline ends. The CDR3 length is 15 residues. In DNA, the CDR3 is TGTGCCATCAGCACGATCAGATCTGGCTCCTACGAGCAGTACTTC. Encoded protein: CAISTIRSGSYEQYF.

The chain recombines TRBV4-2 with TRBJ2-7; the D is unclear. The CDR3 covers 13 residues. Germline values: CDR1 LGHNA, CDR2 YNFKEQ. V lost 1 base and J 6 bases, leaving 10 bases between the germline ends. CDR3 protein: CASSQGVAPEQYF. CDR3 nucleotide sequence: TGTGCCAGCAGCCAAGGAGTAGCACCCGAGCAGTACTTC.

In DNA, the CDR3 is TGTGCCAGCAGTTCCAACCGACTTCCGAATTTCGGGGCTAGCTACAATGAGCAGTTCTTC. This sequence encodes CASSSNRLPNFGASYNEQFF. The rearrangement joins TRBV11-2 to TRBJ2-1; D assignment may be TRBD1 or TRBD2 (5 bases each). This CDR3 contains 20 residues. The V end lost 6 bases, the J end lost 3 bases, and 30 bases lay between the germline ends. CDR1 and CDR2 from the germline V gene are SGHAT and FQNNGV.

CDR3 region: CSARKGFYNEKLFF. CDR3 coding DNA: TGCAGTGCTAGAAAAGGATTCTATAATGAAAAACTGTTTTTT. This chain uses TRBV20-1 with TRBJ1-4; D remains unclear. CDR3 length: 14 residues. Trimming removed 2 bases from V and 4 bases from J, with 11 bases in between. Germline CDR1 is DFQATT and CDR2 is SNEGSKA (reference sequence).